This entry lists 8 T cell receptor beta chains sequenced from one sample in a study of response to subunit inactivated influenza vaccine. Each CDR3 protein is one row after TCRdb ran MiXCR on the RT-PCR reads. The repertoire includes 500,000 to 600,000 distinct CDR3 sequences, about 11% of them detected once, and 11% sits in the top ten. A further study also used this sample, focusing on T cells expressing NK-cell markers. This second report adds: The authors generated TCR beta cDNA through 5'RACE template switching with UMIs.

The specimen was PBMCs from blood, collected on the day of vaccination. Receptor source: a man aged 50 to 60 who received an inactivated influenza vaccine.

J is TRBJ2-5 and V is TRBV12-3 or TRBV12-4; D is unclear. Trimming took off 1 base at V and 5 bases at J, with 8 bases between the two ends. CDR3 length equals 13 residues. The CDR3 DNA is TGTGCCAGCAGTTTAGGGCTATTGGAGACCCAGTACTTC. It yields the protein CASSLGLLETQYF.

This clonotype was counted many times. One end of the junction does not line up with germline, which may come from a read error. This chain joins TRBV5-1 and TRBJ2-2; perhaps TRBD1 as D (5 bases). Germline V lookup: CDR1 SGHRS, CDR2 YFSETQ. The CDR3 extends over 15 amino acids. CDR3 protein: CASSFRQGYTGELFF. The CDR3 DNA sequence: TGTGCCAGCAGCTTCAGGCAGGGCTACACCGGGGAGCTGTTTTTT.

Points on this clonotype: The germline gene is not matched at one end of the junction; a read error may be the cause. The chain joins TRBV6-1 to TRBJ2-3; 9 bases align to TRBD1. This CDR3 has 17 amino acids. The germline CDR1 and CDR2 sequences are MNHNS and SASEGT. CDR3 nucleotides: TGTGCCAGCAGGACGGGGTACGGGACAGGGTACACAGATACGCAGAATTTT. Its protein is CASRTGYGTGYTDTQNF.

In its sample, this clonotype was seen a few times. V is TRBV4-1 and J is TRBJ2-3, with 8 bases that match TRBD2. The germline gives CDR1 MGHRA, CDR2 YSYEKL. V was pared by 1 base and J by 4 bases, with 7 bases of the junction left unmatched. The CDR3 has 16 residues. CDR3 in DNA: TGCGCCAGCAGCCAAGTCCGAGCGGGGGTAGCAGATACGCAGTATTTT. Encoded protein: CASSQVRAGVADTQYF.

This clonotype appeared a few times. The CDR3 nucleotides are TGTGCCAGCAGTTTAACTCCACGGAACTCCTACGAGCAGTACTTC. Amino acid sequence: CASSLTPRNSYEQYF. V usage is TRBV27 and J usage is TRBJ2-7; D gene unclear. Germline V gene lookup returns CDR1 MNHEY and CDR2 SMNVEV (reference sequence). The CDR3 covers 15 residues. Trimming shortened V by 2 bases and J by 0 bases, and 11 bases separated the two germline ends.

This clonotype has only a few counts. CDR3 DNA: TGTGCCAGCAGTTTCTACTTCGATGAGCAGTTCTTC. Its translation: CASSFYFDEQFF. V is TRBV28 and J is TRBJ2-1; D remains unclear. The CDR3 has 12 amino acids. V lost 3 bases to trimming and J lost 8 bases, with 8 bases between them. CDR1 is MDHEN and CDR2 is SYDVKM in the germline V gene. The whole variable domain, filled in from reference TRBV28 and TRBJ2-1, reads DVKVTQSSRYLVKRTGEKVFLECVQDMDHENMFWYRQDPGLGLRLIYFSYDVKMKEKGDIPEGYSVSREKKERFSLILESASTNQTSMYLCASSFYFDEQFFGPGTRLTVL.

This clonotype was seen a single time. The chain combines TRBV7-9 with TRBJ1-2, with TRBD1 as a possible D gene (5 bases). There are 15 residues in the CDR3. V lost 0 bases, J lost 8 bases, and 16 bases lay in between. Per germline, CDR1 SEHNR and CDR2 FQNEAQ (reference sequence). The CDR3 nucleotides are TGTGCCAGCAGCTTAGCGGATCGACAGTCAAGGGGCTACACCTTC. It specifies CASSLADRQSRGYTF.

This clonotype appeared many times. The gene calls are TRBV12-3 or TRBV12-4 and TRBJ2-1, with D maybe TRBD2 (6 bases). The CDR3 covers 15 residues. V was shortened by 7 bases and J by 2 bases, with 15 bases between the two germline ends. CDR3 loop: CASTKKGLPYNEQFF. Here the CDR3 DNA reads TGTGCCAGCACCAAAAAGGGACTCCCCTACAATGAGCAGTTCTTC.